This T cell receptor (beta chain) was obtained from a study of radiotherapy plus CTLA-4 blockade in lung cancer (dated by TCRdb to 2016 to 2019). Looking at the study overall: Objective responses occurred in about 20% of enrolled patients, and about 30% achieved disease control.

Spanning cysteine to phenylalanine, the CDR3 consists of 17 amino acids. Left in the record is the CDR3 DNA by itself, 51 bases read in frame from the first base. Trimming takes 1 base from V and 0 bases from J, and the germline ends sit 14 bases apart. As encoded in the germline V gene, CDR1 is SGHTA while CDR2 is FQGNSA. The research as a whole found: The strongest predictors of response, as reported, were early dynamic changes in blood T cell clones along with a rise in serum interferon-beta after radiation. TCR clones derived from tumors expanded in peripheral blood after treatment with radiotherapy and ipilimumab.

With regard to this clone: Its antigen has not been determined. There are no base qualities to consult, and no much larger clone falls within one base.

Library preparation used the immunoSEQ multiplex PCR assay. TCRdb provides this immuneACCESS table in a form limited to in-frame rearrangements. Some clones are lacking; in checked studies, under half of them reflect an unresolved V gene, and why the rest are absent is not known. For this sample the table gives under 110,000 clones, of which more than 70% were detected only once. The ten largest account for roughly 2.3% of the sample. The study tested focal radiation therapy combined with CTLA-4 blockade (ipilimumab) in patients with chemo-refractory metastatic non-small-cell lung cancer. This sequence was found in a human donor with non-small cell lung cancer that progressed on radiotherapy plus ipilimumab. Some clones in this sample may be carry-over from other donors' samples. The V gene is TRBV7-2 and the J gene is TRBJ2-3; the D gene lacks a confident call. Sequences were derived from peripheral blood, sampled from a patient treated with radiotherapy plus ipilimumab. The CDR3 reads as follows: CASSLGQPTSSTDTQYF. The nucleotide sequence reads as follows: TGTGCCAGCAGCTTAGGGCAACCCACCTCTAGCACAGATACGCAGTATTTT.